Described below is a single TCR beta chain sequence and its context. This entry belongs to a study of blood T cell dynamics during melanoma immunotherapy. Time point meaning: pre-treatment baseline. Sequenced by immunoSEQ multiplex PCR; TCRdb stores in-frame clones only, minus some. Of tens of thousands of clones in the sample, roughly 91% were seen once. The CDR3 contains 13 residues. Germline V gives CDR1 SNHLY, CDR2 FYNNEI. Trimming shortened V by 3 bases and J by 1 base, and 6 bases separated the two germline ends. The source material was blood, sampled from a patient treated with checkpoint blockade. The V and J genes are TRBV2 and TRBJ1-1; D gene ambiguous. The receptor comes from a human donor with melanoma. The CDR3 region has the DNA TGTGCCAGCAGTGAGTGGGAGAACACTGAAGCTTTCTTT. This sequence encodes CASSEWENTEAFF.